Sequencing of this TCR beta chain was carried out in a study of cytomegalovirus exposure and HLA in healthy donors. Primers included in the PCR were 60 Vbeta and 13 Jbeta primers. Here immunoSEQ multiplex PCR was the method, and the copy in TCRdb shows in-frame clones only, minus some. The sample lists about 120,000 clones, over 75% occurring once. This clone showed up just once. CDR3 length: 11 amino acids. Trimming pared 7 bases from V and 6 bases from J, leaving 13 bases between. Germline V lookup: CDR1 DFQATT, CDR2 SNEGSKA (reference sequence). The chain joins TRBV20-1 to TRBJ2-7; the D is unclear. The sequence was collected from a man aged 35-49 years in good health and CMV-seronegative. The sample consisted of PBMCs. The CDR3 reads CSGVRSGEQYF. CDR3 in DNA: TGCAGTGGAGTTAGATCGGGCGAGCAGTACTTC.